This entry describes one TCR beta chain. Its specificity is unknown. The data are from a study of T cell repertoires in cytomegalovirus infection. Study in general: HLA-C-restricted CMV epitopes, recently identified, and well-studied HLA-B-restricted ones were used by the study.

The study's findings and limits: CMV carriers with the relevant HLA were identified by cumulative public TCR beta family frequency. CMV-specific HLA-C-restricted TCR beta clonotypes dominated the ex vivo response.

TCRdb reprocessed the reads with MiXCR, giving one entry per CDR3 protein. Of approximately 470,000 distinct CDR3 sequences in the sample, roughly 42% were seen once. The germline V gene has CDR1 SGHTA and CDR2 FQGNSA. The CDR3 totals 15 residues. V dropped 5 bases and J dropped 7 bases, with 18 bases sitting between them. Sequencing used cultured PBMCs, obtained from culture after CMV antigen stimulation. This TCR derives from a human donor in good health (CMV status not recorded). Some clones in this sample may be carry-over from other donors' samples. The chain carries TRBV7-2 and TRBJ1-5; D is perhaps TRBD1 (5 bases). The CDR3 loop is CASSPVRVGAQPQHF. The CDR3 DNA is TGTGCCAGCAGCCCAGTCAGGGTTGGGGCACAGCCCCAGCATTTT.